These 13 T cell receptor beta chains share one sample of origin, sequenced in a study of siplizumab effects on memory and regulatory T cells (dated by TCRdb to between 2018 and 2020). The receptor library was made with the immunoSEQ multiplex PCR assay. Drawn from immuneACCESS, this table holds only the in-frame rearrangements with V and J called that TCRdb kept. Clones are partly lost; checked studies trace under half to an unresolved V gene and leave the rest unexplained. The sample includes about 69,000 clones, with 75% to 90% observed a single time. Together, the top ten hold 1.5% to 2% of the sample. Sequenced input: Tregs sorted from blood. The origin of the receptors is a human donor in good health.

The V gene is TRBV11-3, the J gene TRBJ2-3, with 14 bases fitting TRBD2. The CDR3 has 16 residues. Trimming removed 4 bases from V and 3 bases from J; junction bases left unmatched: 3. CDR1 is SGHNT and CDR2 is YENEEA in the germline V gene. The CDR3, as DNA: TGTGCCAGCAGCTCCTGGACTAGCGGGAGGACAGATACGCAGTATTTT. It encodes CASSSWTSGRTDTQYF.

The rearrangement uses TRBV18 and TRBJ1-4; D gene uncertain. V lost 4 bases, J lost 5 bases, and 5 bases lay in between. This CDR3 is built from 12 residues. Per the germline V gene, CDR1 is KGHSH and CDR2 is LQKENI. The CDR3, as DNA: TGTGCCAGCTCACTATCAAATGAAAAACTGTTTTTT. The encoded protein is CASSLSNEKLFF. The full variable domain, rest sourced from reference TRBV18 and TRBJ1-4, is NAGVMQNPRHLVRRRGQEARLRCSPMKGHSHVYWYRQLPEEGLKFMVYLQKENIIDESGMPKERFSAEFPKEGPSILRIQQVVRGDSAAYFCASSLSNEKLFFGSGTQLSVL.

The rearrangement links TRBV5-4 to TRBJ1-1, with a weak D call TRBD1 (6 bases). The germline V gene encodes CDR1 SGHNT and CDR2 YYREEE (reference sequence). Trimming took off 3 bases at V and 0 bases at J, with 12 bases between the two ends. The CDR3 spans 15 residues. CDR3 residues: CASSSVTGLNTEAFF. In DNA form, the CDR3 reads TGTGCCAGCAGCTCGGTAACAGGGCTGAACACTGAAGCTTTCTTT.

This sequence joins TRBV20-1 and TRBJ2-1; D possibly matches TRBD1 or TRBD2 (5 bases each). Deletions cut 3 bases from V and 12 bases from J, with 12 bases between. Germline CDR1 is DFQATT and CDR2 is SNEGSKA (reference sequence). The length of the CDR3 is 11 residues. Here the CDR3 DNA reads TGCAGTGCTAGCGAGTTGGGGGTGCAGTTCTTC. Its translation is CSASELGVQFF.

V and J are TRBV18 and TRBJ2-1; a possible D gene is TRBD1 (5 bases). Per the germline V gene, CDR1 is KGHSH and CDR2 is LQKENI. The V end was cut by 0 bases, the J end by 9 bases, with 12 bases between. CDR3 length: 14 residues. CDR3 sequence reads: CASSPPQRQGEQFF. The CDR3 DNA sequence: TGTGCCAGCTCACCACCCCAAAGGCAGGGTGAGCAGTTCTTC. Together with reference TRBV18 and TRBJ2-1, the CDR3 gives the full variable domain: NAGVMQNPRHLVRRRGQEARLRCSPMKGHSHVYWYRQLPEEGLKFMVYLQKENIIDESGMPKERFSAEFPKEGPSILRIQQVVRGDSAAYFCASSPPQRQGEQFFGPGTRLTVL.

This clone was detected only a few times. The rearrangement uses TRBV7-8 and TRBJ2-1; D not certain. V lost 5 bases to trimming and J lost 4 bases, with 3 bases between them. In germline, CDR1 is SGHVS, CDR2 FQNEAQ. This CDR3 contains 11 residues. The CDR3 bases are TGTGCCAGCAGCATTTACAATGAGCAGTTCTTC. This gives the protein CASSIYNEQFF.

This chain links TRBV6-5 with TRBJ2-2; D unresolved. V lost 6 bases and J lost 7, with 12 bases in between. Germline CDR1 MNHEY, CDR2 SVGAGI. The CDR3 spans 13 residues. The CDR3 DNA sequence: TGTGCCAGCAGCCGACCGGCCGGCGGGGAGCTGTTTTTT. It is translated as CASSRPAGGELFF.

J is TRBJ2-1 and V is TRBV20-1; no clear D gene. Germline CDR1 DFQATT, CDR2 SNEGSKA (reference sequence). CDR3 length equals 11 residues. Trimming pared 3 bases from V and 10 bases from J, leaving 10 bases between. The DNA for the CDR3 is TGCAGTGCTAGTGTAGTTTCCGAGCAGTTCTTC. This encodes CSASVVSEQFF.

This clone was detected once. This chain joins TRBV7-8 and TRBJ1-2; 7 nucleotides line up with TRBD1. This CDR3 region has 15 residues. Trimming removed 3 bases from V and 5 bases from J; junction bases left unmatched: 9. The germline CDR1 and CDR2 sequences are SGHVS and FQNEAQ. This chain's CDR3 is CASSFWDSPRYGYTF. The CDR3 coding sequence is TGTGCCAGCAGCTTCTGGGACAGCCCTCGTTATGGCTACACCTTC. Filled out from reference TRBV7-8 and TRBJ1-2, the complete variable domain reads GAGVSQSPRYKVAKRGQDVALRCDPISGHVSLFWYQQALGQGPEFLTYFQNEAQLDKSGLPSDRFFAERPEGSVSTLKIQRTQQEDSAVYLCASSFWDSPRYGYTFGSGTRLTVV.

CDR3 residues: CASSLNGWDYTF. In nucleotides, the CDR3 is TGTGCCAGCAGCTTGAACGGCTGGGACTACACCTTC. The V call is TRBV5-5, the J call TRBJ1-2, with D unclear. With 1 base removed from V and 10 bases from J, the gap between germline ends came to 11 bases. The CDR3 covers 12 residues. Germline V CDR1 and CDR2: SGHKS, YYEKEE (reference sequence).

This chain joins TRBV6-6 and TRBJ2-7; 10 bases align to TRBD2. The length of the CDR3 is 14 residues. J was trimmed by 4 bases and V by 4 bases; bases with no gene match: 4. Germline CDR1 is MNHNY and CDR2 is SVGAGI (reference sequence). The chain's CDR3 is CASSLSSGRYEQYF. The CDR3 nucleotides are TGTGCCAGCAGTTTAAGTAGCGGGAGGTACGAGCAGTACTTC.

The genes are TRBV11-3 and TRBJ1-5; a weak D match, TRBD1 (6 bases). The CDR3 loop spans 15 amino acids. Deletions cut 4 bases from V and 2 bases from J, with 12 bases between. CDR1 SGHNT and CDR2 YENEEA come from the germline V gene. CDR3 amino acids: CASSSGGAGNQPQHF. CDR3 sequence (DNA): TGTGCCAGCAGCTCGGGGGGGGCGGGCAATCAGCCCCAGCATTTT.

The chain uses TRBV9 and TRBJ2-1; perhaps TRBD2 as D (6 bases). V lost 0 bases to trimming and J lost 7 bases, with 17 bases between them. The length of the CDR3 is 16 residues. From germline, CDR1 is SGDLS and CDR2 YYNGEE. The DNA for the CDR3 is TGTGCCAGCAGCGTAGAGCTGCGGGACTTCGGGAATGAGCAGTTCTTC. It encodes CASSVELRDFGNEQFF.